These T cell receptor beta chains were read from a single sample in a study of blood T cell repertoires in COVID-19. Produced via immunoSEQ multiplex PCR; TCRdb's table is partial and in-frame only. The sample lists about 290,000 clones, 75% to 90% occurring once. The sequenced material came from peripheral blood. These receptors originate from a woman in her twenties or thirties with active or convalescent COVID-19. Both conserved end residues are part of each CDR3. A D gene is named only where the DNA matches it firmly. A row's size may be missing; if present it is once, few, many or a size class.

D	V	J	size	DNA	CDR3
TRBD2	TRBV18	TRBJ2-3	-	TGTGCCAGCTCACCCCTGTCGGGAGGGGCCGCAGATACGCAGTATTTT	CASSPLSGGAADTQYF
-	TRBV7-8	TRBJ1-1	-	TGTGCCAGCAGCTCGACGGGGAACACTGAAGCTTTCTTT	CASSSTGNTEAFF
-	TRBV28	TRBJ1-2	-	TGTGCCCACACCGCCCGGGTAGGTGGCTACACCTTC	CAHTARVGGYTF
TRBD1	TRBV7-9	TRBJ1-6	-	TGTGCCAGCAGCTTAACCCGACAGGGCAATAATTCACCCCTCCACTTT	CASSLTRQGNNSPLHF
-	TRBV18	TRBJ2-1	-	TGTGCCAGCTCACCACCGAACAGGTCCTACAATGAGCAGTTCTTC	CASSPPNRSYNEQFF
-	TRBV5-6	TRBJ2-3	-	TGTGCCAGCAGCCTACTTGCGGCGAGCACAGATACGCAGTATTTT	CASSLLAASTDTQYF
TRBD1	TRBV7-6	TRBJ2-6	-	TGTGCCAGCAGGGGGACAGGGGGGAATACTGGGGCCAACGTCCTGACTTTC	CASRGTGGNTGANVLTF
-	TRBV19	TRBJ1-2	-	TGTGCCAGTAGTATAGTTGGCGATAGCAACTATGGCTACACCTTC	CASSIVGDSNYGYTF
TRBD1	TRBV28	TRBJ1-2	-	TGTGCCAGCACCCCTACGGGACAGGTCTATGGCTACACCTTC	CASTPTGQVYGYTF
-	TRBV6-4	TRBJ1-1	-	TGTGCCAGCAGGGCCACTCCCGAGGTGGGTGAAGCTTTCTTT	CASRATPEVGEAFF
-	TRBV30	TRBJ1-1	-	TGTGCCTGGCTACATCCGGGTCCGAAAATAGGTGAAGCTTTCTTT	CAWLHPGPKIGEAFF
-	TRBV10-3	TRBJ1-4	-	TGTGCCATCAGTAGTATCGGGGATACTGAAAAACTGTTTTTT	CAISSIGDTEKLFF
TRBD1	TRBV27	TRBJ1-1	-	TGTGCCAGCAGTTGGACAGGGGTCCACCCCGGGGGCACTGAAGCTTTCTTT	CASSWTGVHPGGTEAFF
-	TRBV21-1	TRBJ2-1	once	TGTGCCAGCAGCACACAAACCGGGACAGGGCTTGAGCGTGGGCAGTTCTTC	CASSTQTGTGLERGQFF
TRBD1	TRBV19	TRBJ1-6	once	TGTGCCAGTAGTTCAACGGACAGGAGCTCCTATAATTCACCCCTCCACTTT	CASSSTDRSSYNSPLHF
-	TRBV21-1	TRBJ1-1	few	TGTGCCAGCAGCATTGACGACAGGAACACTGAAGCTTTCTTT	CASSIDDRNTEAFF
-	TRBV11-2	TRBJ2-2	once	TGTGCCAGCAGCTTGGACTTTTCCGGGGAGCTGTTTTTT	CASSLDFSGELFF
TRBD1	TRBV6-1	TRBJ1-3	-	TGTGCCAGCAGTGTCAGGGGGCCTGGCTCTGGAAACACCATATATTTT	CASSVRGPGSGNTIYF
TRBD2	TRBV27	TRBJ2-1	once	TGTGCCAGCAGCCCGGGACTAGCCGCCCCCTACAATGAGCAGTTCTTC	CASSPGLAAPYNEQFF
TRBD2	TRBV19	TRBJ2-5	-	TGTGCCAGTAGTAGGGGCGGGGGCCAAGAGACCCAGTACTTC	CASSRGGGQETQYF
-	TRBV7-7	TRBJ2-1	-	TGTGCTAGCAGCTTAGGAGGGGGCCTCTACAATGAGCAGTTCTTC	CASSLGGGLYNEQFF